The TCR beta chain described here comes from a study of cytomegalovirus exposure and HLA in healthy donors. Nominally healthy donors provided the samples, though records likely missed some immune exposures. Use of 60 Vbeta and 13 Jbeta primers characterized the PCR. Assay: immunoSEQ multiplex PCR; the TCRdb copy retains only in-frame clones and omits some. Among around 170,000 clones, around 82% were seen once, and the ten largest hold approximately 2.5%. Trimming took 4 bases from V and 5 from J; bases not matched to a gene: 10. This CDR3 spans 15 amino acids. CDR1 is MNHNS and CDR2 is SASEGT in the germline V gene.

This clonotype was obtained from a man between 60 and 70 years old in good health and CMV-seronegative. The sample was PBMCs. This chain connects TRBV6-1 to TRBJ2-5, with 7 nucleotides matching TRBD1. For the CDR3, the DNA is TGTGCCAGCAGTGGGAGGACAGGTTTGTCGGAGACCCAGTACTTC. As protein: CASSGRTGLSETQYF.